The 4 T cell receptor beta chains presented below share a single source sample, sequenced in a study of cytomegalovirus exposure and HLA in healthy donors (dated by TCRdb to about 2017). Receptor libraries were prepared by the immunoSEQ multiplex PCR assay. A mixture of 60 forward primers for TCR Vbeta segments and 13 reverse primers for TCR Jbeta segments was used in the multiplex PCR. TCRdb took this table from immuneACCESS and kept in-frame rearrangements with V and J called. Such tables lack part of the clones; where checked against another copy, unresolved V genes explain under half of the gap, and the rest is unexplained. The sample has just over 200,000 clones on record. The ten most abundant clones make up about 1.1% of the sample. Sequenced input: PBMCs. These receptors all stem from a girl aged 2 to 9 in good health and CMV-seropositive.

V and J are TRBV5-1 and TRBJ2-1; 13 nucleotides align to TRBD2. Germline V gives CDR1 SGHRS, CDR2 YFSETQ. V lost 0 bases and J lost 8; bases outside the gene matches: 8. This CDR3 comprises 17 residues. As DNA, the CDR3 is TGCGCCAGCAGCTTGGGGACTAGCGGGAGAGGCCGGGATGAGCAGTTCTTC. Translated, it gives CASSLGTSGRGRDEQFF.

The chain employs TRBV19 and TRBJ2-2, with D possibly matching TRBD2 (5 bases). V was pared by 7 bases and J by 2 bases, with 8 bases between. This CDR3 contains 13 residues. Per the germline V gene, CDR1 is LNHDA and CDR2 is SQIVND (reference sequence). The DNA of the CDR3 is TGTGCCAGTACGGGGTCTAACACCGGGGAGCTGTTTTTT. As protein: CASTGSNTGELFF.

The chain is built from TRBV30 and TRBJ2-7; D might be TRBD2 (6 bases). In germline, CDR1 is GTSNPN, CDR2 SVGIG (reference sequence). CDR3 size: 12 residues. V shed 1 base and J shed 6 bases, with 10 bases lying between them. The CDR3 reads CAWSANGGEQYF. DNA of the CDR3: TGTGCCTGGAGTGCAAACGGGGGCGAGCAGTACTTC.

CDR3 sequence reads: CATSGGRKDTGELFF. CDR3 in DNA: TGTGCCACCAGCGGGGGGAGAAAGGACACCGGGGAGCTGTTTTTT. The rearrangement uses TRBV15 and TRBJ2-2, with D possibly being TRBD2 (6 bases). Germline V gene sequence: CDR1 LNHNV, CDR2 YYDKDF (reference sequence). The CDR3 is made up of 15 amino acids. The V gene lost 5 bases and the J gene lost 3 bases, with 13 bases spanning the gap.